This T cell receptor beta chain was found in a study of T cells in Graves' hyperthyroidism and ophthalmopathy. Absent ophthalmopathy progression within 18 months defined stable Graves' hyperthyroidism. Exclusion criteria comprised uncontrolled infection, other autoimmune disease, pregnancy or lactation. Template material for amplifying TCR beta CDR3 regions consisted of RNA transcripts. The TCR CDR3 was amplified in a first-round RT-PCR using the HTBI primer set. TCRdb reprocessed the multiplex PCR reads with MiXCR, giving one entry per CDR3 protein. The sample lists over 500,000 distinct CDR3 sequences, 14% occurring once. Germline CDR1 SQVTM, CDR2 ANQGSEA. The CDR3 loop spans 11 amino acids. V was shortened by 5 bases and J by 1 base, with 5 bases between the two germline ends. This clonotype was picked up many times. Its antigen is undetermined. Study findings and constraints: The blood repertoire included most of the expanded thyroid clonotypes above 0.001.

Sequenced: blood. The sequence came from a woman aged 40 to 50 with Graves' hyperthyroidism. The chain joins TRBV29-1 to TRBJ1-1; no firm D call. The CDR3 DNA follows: TGCAGCGTTTTCGGGAACACTGAAGCTTTCTTT. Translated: CSVFGNTEAFF.